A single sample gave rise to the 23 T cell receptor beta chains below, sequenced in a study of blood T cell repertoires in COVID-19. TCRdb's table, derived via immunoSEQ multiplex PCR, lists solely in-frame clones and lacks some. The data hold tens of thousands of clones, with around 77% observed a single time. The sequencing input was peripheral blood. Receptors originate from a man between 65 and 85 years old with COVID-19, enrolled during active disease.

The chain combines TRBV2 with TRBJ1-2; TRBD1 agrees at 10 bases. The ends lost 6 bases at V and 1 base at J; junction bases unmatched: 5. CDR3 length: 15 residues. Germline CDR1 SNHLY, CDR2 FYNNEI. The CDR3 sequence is CASSWGQGSNYGYTF. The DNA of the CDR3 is TGTGCCAGCAGCTGGGGACAGGGGAGTAACTATGGCTACACCTTC.

CDR3 region: CASSPFRQAPGANVLTF. For the CDR3, the DNA is TGTGCCAGCAGCCCATTTAGACAGGCACCTGGGGCCAACGTCCTGACTTTC. The chain is built from TRBV7-9 and TRBJ2-6, with D possibly being TRBD1 (6 bases). The CDR3 has 17 residues. Trimming removed 5 bases at V and 2 bases at J, with 16 bases between. The V gene's germline CDR1 is SEHNR and CDR2 FQNEAQ (reference sequence).

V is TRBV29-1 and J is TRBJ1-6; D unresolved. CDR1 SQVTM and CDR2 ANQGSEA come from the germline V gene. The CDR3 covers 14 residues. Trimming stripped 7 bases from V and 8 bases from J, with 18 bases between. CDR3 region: CSAHLGSRDSPLHF. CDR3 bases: TGCAGCGCACACCTGGGGAGTCGGGATTCACCCCTCCACTTT.

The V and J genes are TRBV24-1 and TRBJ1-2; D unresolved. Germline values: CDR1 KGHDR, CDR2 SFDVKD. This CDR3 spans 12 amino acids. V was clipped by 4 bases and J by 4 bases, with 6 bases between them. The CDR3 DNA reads TGTGCCACCAGTGACCCTCCCTATGGCTACACCTTC. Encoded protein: CATSDPPYGYTF.

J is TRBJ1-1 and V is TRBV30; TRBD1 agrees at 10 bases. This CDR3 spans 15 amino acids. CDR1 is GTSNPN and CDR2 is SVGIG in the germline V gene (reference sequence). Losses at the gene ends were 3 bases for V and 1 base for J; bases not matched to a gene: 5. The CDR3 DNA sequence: TGTGCCTGGAGAGACCGGGACAGGGGGAACACTGAAGCTTTCTTT. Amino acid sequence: CAWRDRDRGNTEAFF.

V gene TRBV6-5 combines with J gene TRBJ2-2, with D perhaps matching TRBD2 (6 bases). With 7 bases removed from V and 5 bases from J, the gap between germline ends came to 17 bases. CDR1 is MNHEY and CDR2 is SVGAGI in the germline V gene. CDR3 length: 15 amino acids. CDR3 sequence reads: CASTLRGSGTGELFF. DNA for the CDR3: TGTGCCAGCACCCTAAGGGGTAGCGGAACCGGGGAGCTGTTTTTT.

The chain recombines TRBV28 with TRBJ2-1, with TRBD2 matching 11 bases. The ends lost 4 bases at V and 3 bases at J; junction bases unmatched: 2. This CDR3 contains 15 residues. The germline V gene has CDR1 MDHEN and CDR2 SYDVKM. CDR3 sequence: CASSSGLAVYNEQFF. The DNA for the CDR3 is TGTGCCAGCAGTTCGGGACTAGCGGTCTACAATGAGCAGTTCTTC.

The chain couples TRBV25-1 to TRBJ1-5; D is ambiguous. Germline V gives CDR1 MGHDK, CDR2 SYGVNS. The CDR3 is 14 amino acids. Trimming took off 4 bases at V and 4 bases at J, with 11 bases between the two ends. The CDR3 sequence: CASSAPGGNQPQHF. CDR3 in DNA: TGTGCCAGCAGTGCCCCGGGAGGGAATCAGCCCCAGCATTTT.

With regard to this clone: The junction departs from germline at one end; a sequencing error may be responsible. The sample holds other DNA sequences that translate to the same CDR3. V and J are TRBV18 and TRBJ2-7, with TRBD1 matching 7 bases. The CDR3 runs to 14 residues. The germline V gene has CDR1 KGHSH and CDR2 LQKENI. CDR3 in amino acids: CASSPPGQTEEQYF. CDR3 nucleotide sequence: TGTGCCAGCTCGCCACCGGGACAGACGGAAGAGCAGTACTTC.

The CDR3 loop reads CASSPPTVPGQETQYF. The DNA of the CDR3 is TGTGCCAGCAGCCCCCCGACAGTCCCTGGGCAAGAGACCCAGTACTTC. The chain is built from TRBV5-5 and TRBJ2-5; D possibly corresponds to TRBD1 (5 bases). The CDR3 totals 16 residues. V gave up 4 bases and J gave up 2 bases, with 18 bases separating them. CDR1 is SGHKS, CDR2 YYEKEE, per germline (reference sequence).

The CDR3: CASSSGLAVYEQYF. The CDR3 DNA follows: TGTGCCAGCAGCTCGGGACTAGCGGTATACGAGCAGTACTTC. V is TRBV5-4 and J is TRBJ2-7; TRBD2 matches at 11 bases. The CDR3 runs to 14 residues. Germline V gene sequence: CDR1 SGHNT, CDR2 YYREEE (reference sequence). V lost 3 bases and J lost 4; bases outside the gene matches: 3.

The CDR3 DNA is TGTGCCAGCAGTTCGTACAGGGGCACTGAAGCTTTCTTT. Its translation is CASSSYRGTEAFF. This chain links TRBV28 with TRBJ1-1, with 7 bases matching TRBD1. This CDR3 has 13 amino acids. The V and J ends lost 4 bases and 4 bases, in that order; junction bases with no gene match: 3. Germline assignment: CDR1 MDHEN and CDR2 SYDVKM.

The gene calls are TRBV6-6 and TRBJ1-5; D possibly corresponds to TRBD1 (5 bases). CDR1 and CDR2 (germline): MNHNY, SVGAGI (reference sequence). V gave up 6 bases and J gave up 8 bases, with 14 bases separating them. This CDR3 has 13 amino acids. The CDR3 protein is CASSPQEQEPQHF. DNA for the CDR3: TGTGCCAGCAGCCCCCAGGAACAGGAGCCCCAGCATTTT.

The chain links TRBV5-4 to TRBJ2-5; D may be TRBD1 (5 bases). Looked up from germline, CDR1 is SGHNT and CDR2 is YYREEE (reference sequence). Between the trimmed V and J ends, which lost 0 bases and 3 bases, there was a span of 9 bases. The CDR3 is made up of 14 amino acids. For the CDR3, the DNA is TGTGCCAGCAGCTTGGGGACACCTGAAGAGACCCAGTACTTC. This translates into CASSLGTPEETQYF.

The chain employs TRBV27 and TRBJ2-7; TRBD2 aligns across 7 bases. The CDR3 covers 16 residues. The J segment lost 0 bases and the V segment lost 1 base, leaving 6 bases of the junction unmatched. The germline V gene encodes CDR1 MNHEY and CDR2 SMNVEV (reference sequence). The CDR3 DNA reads TGTGCCAGCAGTTTATTTCTAGCGGCAAGCTCCTACGAGCAGTACTTC. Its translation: CASSLFLAASSYEQYF.

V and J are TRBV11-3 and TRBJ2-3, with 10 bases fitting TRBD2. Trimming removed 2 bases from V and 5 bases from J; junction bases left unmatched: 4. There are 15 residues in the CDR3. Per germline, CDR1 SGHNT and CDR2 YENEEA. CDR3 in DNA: TGTGCCAGCAGCTTAAGCGGGAGGGTTGGAGATACGCAGTATTTT. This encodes CASSLSGRVGDTQYF.

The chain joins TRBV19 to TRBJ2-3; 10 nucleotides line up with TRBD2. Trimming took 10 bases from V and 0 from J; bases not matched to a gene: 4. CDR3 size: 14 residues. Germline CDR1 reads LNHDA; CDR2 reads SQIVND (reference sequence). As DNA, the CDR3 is TGTGCCACTTCGACTAGCGGGAGCACAGATACGCAGTATTTT. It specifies CATSTSGSTDTQYF.

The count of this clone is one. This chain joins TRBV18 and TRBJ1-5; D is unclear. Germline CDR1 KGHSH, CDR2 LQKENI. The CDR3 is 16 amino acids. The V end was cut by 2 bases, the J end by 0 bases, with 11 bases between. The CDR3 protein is CASSPNSGLSNQPQHF. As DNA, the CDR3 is TGTGCCAGCTCACCAAACAGCGGCCTTAGCAATCAGCCCCAGCATTTT.

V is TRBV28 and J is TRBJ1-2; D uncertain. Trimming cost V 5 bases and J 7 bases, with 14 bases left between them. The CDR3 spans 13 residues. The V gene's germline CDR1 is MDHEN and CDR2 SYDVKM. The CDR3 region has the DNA TGTGCCAGCAGTAGACACCAAGTCGGTGGCTACACCTTC. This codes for CASSRHQVGGYTF.

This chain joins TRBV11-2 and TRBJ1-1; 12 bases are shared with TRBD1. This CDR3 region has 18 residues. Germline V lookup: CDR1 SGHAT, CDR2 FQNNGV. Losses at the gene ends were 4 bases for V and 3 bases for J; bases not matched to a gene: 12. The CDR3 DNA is TGTGCCAGCAGCTACCCTACCGGGACAGGGGGCGCATACACTGAAGCTTTCTTT. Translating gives CASSYPTGTGGAYTEAFF.

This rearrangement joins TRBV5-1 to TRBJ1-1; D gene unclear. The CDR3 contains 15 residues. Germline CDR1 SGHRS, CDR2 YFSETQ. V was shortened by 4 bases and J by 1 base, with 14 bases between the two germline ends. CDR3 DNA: TGCGCCAGCAGCCATCCTGGAGCGCCGAACACTGAAGCTTTCTTT. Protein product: CASSHPGAPNTEAFF.

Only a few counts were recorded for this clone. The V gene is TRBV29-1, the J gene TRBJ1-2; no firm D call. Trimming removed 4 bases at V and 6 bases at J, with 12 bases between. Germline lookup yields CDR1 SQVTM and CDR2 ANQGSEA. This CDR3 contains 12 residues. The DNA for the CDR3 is TGCAGCGTTGTTTTCGCAAGCGATGGCTACACCTTC. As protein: CSVVFASDGYTF.

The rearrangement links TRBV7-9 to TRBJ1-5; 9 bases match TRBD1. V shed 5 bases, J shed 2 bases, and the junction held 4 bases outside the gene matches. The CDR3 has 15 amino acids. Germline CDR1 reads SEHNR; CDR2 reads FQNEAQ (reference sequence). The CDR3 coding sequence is TGTGCCAGCAGCACAGGGGGCTTTGGCAATCAGCCCCAGCATTTT. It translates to CASSTGGFGNQPQHF.